Included here is one TCR beta chain sequence, with context. The antigen this receptor binds is unknown. Base qualities are not provided; no much larger clone lies one nucleotide away. Naive CD8 T cells, defined as CD8+CD4-CCR7+CD45RA+, were FACS-sorted into RLT Plus buffer on a BD FACSAria II. To compare sensitivity, a portion of the naive CD8 T cell RNA was divided evenly between MIDCIRS and a Smart-seq2-style 5'RACE protocol. CD8 T cells were enriched using RosetteSep CD8+ T Cell Enrichment Cocktail and Ficoll-Paque, and the enriched cells then underwent ACK red cell lysis. Trimming costs V 1 base and J 5 bases, and their ends lie 9 bases apart. The germline V gene supplies CDR1 SGHVS and CDR2 FNYEAQ. Its CDR3 holds 13 amino acids, cysteine through phenylalanine. The entry retains the CDR3 DNA only, 39 bases that are in frame from base 1. This entry is derived from a study of molecular identifiers for immune sequencing clone quantification (dated by TCRdb to 2016 to 2019). With respect to the entire study: For a replicate experiment, RNA from roughly 20,000 or 100,000 naive CD8 T cells was divided into five aliquots, and four of the five aliquots were sequenced. CD8 T cells were used in a methods study to benchmark molecular-identifier clustering-based TCR repertoire sequencing (MIDCIRS) and TCR RNA copy counting.

Libraries came from PCR. These reads were obtained on an Illumina MiSeq. The Qiagen AllPrep DNA/RNA kit was used to purify total RNA. Before analysis, reads from multiple sequencing runs of one library were combined. As for the original processing: Only reads with exact TCR constant sequence were kept, trimmed to 150 nt, and grouped by their 12-nt molecular barcodes. Reads within each barcode group were sub-clustered using a 15% Levenshtein threshold, and quality-weighted consensus sequences were constructed for each RNA molecule. Non-functional sequences were discarded, and so were lower-count sequences lying one edit away from another sequence. Based on a fit of two negative binomial distributions, barcode sub-clusters having less than 20% of the maximum read count were discarded. Starting from the raw public reads, TCRdb applied fastp trimming at Q25, assembled clones with MiXCR and retained in-frame beta chains. Records with the same CDR3 protein are collapsed into one entry carrying the most frequent genes and DNA. The V and J calls shown here were made by TCRdb, not taken from the authors' results. The sample table lists 20,000 or so distinct CDR3 sequences, about a fifth of them with a count of one. The ten most abundant clones make up around 6% of the sample.

What the authors observed across the whole study: In CMV-specific effector cells, clones with more than 20 RNA copies contained over 98% of molecules, whereas in naive cells such clones contained under 1% of molecules. Without barcode sub-clustering, chimeric consensus sequences inflated TCR diversity; chimeras reached as high as 47%. Modeling estimated 2.5 to 3 recovered TCR RNA copies per cell, compared with about 10 by digital PCR, which implies approximately 30% capture efficiency. Identical TCR molecules sharing a barcode could cause highly expanded clone sizes to be underestimated. Even against a background of 800,000 to 1,000,000 naive CD8 T cells, spiked-in Jurkat TCR RNA amounting to a single cell's worth was reported to be detectable.

The sequence was obtained from a human donor in good health. Some libraries in this study had Jurkat cell RNA spiked in. Sequenced: naive CD8+ T cells from blood, with Jurkat cell RNA spiked in. The sample's cell subset or site, from its label and the paper: FACS-sorted CD8+CD4-CCR7+CD45RA+ naive T cells. The sequence joins TRBV7-6 to TRBJ2-7, and TRBD1 may be the D gene, going by 5 matching bases. The DNA is TGTGCCAGCAGCTTAGAGGGCAGGGACGAGCAGTACTTC. This translates into CASSLEGRDEQYF.